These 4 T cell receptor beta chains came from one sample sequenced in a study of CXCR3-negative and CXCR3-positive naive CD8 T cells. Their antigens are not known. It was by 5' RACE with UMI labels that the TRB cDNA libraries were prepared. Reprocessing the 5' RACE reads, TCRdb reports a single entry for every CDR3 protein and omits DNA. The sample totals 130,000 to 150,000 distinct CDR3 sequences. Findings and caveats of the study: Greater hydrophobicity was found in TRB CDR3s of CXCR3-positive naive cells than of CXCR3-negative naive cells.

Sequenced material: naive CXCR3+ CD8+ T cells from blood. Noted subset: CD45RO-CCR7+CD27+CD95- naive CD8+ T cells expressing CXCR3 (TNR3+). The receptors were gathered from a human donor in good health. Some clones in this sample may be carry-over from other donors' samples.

The CDR3 is CASSSSGGYQNTEAFF. V and J are TRBV6-5 and TRBJ1-1; lacking DNA, the TRBD1 call made by TCRdb goes unchecked. The CDR3 sequence is 16 residues long. The germline V gene has CDR1 MNHEY and CDR2 SVGAGI.

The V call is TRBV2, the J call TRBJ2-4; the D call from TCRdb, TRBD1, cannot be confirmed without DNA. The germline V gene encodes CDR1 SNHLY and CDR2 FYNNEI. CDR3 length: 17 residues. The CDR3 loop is CASSEEGQDFGKNIQYF.

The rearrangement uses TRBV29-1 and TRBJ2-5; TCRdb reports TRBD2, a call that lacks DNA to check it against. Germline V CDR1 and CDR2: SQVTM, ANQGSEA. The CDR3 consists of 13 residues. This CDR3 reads CSVWREGQKTQYF.

CDR3: CASSSRTRPDTQYF. The chain is built from TRBV7-2 and TRBJ2-3; TCRdb picks TRBD1, but there is no DNA to check that call. Germline lookup yields CDR1 SGHTA and CDR2 FQGNSA. The CDR3 consists of 14 residues.